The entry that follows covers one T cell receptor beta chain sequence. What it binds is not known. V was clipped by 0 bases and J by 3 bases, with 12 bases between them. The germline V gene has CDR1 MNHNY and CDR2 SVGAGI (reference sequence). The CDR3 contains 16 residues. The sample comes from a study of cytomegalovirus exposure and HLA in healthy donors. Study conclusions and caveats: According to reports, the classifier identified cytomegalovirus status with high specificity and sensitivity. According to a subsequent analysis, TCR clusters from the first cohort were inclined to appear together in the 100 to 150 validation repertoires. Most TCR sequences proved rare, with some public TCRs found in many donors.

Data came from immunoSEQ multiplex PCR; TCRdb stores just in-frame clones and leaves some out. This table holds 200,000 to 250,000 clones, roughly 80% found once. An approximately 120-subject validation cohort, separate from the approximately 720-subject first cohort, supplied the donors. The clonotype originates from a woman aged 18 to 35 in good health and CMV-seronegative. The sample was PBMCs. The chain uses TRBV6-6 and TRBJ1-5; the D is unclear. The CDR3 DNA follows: TGTGCCAGCAGTTACTCGGCTAATCCCCCCAATCAGCCCCAGCATTTT. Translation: CASSYSANPPNQPQHF.